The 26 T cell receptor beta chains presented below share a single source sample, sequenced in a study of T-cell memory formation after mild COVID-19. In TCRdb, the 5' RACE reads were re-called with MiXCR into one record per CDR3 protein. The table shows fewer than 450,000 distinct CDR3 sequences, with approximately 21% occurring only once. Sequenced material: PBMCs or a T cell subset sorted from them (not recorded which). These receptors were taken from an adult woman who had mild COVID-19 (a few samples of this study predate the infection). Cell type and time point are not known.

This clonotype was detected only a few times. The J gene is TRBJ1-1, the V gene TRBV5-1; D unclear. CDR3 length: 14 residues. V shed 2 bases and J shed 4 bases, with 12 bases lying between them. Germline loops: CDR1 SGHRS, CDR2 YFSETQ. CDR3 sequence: CASSFTGLGTEAFF. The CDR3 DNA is TGCGCCAGCAGCTTTACGGGTTTGGGCACTGAAGCTTTCTTT.

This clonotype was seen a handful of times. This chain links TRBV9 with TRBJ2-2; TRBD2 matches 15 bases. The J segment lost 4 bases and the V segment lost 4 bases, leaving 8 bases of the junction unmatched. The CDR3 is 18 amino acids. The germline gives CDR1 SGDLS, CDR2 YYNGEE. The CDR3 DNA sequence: TGTGCCAGCAGCTCAGCGAGGACTAGCGGGAGGGGCACCGGGGAGCTGTTTTTT. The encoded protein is CASSSARTSGRGTGELFF. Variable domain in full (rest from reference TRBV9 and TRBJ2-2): DSGVTQTPKHLITATGQRVTLRCSPRSGDLSVYWYQQSLDQGLQFLIQYYNGEERAKGNILERFSAQQFPDLHSELNLSSLELGDSALYFCASSSARTSGRGTGELFFGEGSRLTVL.

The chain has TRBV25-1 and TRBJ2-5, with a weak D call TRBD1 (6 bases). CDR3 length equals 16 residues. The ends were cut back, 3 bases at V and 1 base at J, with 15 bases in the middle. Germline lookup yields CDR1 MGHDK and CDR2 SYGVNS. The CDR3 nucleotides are TGTGCCAGCAGTGATATAGGACAGTTTCTCCAAGAGACCCAGTACTTC. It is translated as CASSDIGQFLQETQYF.

The CDR3 spells CASSLPSGRASNEQFF. The CDR3 DNA sequence: TGTGCCAGCAGCCTCCCTAGCGGGAGGGCCTCCAATGAGCAGTTCTTC. The rearrangement uses TRBV7-9 and TRBJ2-1; 12 bases map to TRBD2. The CDR3 extends over 16 amino acids. Losses at the gene ends were 5 bases for V and 6 bases for J; bases not matched to a gene: 8. Germline CDR1 SEHNR, CDR2 FQNEAQ (reference sequence).

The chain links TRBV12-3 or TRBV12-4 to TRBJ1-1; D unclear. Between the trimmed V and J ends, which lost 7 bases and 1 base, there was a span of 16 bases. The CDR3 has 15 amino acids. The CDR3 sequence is CASNLRGHGNTEAFF. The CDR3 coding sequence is TGTGCCAGCAACCTACGTGGCCACGGGAACACTGAAGCTTTCTTT.

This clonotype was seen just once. In nucleotides, the CDR3 is TGCGCCAGCAGCCAAGAGGCGACTAGCGGTCCCTACGAGCAGTACTTC. Protein sequence: CASSQEATSGPYEQYF. The chain combines TRBV4-3 with TRBJ2-7; 9 positions agree with TRBD2. V trimming: 0 bases; J trimming: 2 bases; junction bases outside the gene matches: 5. The CDR3 length is 16 residues. Germline-derived CDR1 and CDR2 are LGHNA and YSLEER.

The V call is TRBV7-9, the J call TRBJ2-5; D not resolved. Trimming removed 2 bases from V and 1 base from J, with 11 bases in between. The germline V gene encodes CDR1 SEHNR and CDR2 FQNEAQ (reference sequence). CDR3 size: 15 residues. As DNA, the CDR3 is TGTGCCAGCAGCTTAAGAGGCCAGACCCAAGAGACCCAGTACTTC. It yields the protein CASSLRGQTQETQYF. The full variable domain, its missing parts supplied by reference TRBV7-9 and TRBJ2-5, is DTGVSQNPRHKITKRGQNVTFRCDPISEHNRLYWYRQTLGQGPEFLTYFQNEAQLEKSRLLSDRFSAERPKGSFSTLEIQRTEQGDSAMYLCASSLRGQTQETQYFGPGTRLLVL.

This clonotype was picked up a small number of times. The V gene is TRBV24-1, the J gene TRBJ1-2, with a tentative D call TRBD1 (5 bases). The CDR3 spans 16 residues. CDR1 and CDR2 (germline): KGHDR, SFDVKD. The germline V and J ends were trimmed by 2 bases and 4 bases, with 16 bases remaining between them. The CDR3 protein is CATSDSMAREIYGYTF. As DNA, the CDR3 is TGTGCCACCAGTGATTCCATGGCCAGGGAGATCTATGGCTACACCTTC.

CDR3 coding DNA: TGCGCCAGCAGCCAAGATAGAGGAGGCTCCTACAATGAGCAGTTCTTC. Protein product: CASSQDRGGSYNEQFF. This chain joins TRBV4-3 and TRBJ2-1; tentatively, D is TRBD2 (5 bases). V lost 0 bases and J 0 bases, leaving 9 bases between the germline ends. CDR3 length: 16 residues. In germline, CDR1 is LGHNA, CDR2 YSLEER.

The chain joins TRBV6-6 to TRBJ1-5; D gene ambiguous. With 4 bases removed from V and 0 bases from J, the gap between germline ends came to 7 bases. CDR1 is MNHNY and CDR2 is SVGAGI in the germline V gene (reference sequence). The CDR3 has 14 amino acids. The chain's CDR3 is CASSSRVSNQPQHF. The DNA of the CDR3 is TGTGCCAGCAGTTCACGTGTTAGCAATCAGCCCCAGCATTTT.

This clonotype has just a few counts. In DNA form, the CDR3 reads TGTGCCAGCAGTGATTGGGACACGTTCGAGCAGTACTTC. Translated, it gives CASSDWDTFEQYF. The gene calls are TRBV25-1 and TRBJ2-7; a possible D gene is TRBD1 (6 bases). From germline, CDR1 is MGHDK and CDR2 SYGVNS. This CDR3 spans 13 amino acids. The V end lost 3 bases, the J end lost 6 bases, and 12 bases lay between the germline ends.

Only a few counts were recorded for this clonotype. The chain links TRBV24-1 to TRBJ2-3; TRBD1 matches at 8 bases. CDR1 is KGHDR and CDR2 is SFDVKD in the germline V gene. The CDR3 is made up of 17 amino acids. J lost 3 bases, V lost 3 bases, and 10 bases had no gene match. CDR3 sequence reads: CATSDPRTGLATDTQYF. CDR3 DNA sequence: TGTGCCACCAGTGATCCAAGGACAGGGCTGGCAACAGATACGCAGTATTTT.

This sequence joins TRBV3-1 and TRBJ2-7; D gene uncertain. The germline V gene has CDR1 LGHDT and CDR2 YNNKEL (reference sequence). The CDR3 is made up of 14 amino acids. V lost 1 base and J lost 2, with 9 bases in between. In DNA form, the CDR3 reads TGTGCCAGCAGCCAAGGCGGATCTACCTACGAGCAGTACTTC. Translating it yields CASSQGGSTYEQYF.

The CDR3 DNA follows: TGCGCCAGCAGCCTGGACAGGATCCAAGAGACCCAGTACTTC. Amino acid sequence: CASSLDRIQETQYF. This chain connects TRBV5-1 to TRBJ2-5; 7 bases agree with TRBD1. The CDR3 is 14 residues long. The V gene end was trimmed by 4 bases and the J gene end by 1 base; junction bases not matched to a gene: 4. Germline V gives CDR1 SGHRS, CDR2 YFSETQ. The full variable domain, in which reference TRBV5-1 and TRBJ2-5 provide the parts outside the CDR3, is KAGVTQTPRYLIKTRGQQVTLSCSPISGHRSVSWYQQTPGQGLQFLFEYFSETQRNKGNFPGRFSGRQFSNSRSEMNVSTLELGDSALYLCASSLDRIQETQYFGPGTRLLVL.

Written as DNA, the CDR3 is TGTGCCATCAGCGGACAGGGCTACGAGCAGTACTTC. Its translation: CAISGQGYEQYF. The chain employs TRBV10-3 and TRBJ2-7, with TRBD1 matching 8 bases. J was trimmed by 3 bases and V by 6 bases; bases with no gene match: 1. The CDR3 runs to 12 residues. Germline V gives CDR1 ENHRY, CDR2 SYGVKD.

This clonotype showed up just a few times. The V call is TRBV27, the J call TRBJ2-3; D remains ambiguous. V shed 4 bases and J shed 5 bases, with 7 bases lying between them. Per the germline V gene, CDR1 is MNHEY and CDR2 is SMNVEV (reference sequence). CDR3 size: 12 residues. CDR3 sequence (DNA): TGTGCCAGCAGTTCCCAGAGAGATACGCAGTATTTT. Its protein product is CASSSQRDTQYF.

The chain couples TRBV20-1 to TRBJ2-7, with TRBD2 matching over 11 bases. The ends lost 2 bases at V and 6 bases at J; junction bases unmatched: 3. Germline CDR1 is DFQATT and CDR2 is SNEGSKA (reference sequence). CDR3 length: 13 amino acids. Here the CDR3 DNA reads TGCAGTGCTAGATTAGCGGGGGGGCGCGAGCAGTACTTC. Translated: CSARLAGGREQYF.

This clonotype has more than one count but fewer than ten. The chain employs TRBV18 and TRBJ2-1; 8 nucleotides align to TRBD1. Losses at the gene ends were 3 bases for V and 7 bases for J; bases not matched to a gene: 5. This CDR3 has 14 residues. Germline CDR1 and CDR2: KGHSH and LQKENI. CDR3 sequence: CASSPYRGRNEQFF. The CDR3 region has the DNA TGTGCCAGCTCACCGTACAGGGGGAGGAATGAGCAGTTCTTC.

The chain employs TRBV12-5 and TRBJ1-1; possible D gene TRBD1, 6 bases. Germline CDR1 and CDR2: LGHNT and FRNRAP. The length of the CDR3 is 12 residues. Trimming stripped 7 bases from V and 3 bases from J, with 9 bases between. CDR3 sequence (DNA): TGTGCTAGTGCTACAGGGTACACTGAAGCTTTCTTT. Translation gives CASATGYTEAFF.

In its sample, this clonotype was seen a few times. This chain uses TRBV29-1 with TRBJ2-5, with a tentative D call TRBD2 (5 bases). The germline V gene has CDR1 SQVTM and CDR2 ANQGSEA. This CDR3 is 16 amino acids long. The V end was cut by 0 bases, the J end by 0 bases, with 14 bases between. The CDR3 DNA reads TGCAGCGTTGAAGAGGCGGACTCCTCGTACCAAGAGACCCAGTACTTC. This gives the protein CSVEEADSSYQETQYF.

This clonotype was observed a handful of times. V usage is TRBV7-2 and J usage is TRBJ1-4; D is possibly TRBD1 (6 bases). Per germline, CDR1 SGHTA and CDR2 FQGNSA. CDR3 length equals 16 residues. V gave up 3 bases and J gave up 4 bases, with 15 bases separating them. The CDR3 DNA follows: TGTGCCAGCAGCTTGACGTATGACAGGATTAATGAAAAACTGTTTTTT. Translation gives CASSLTYDRINEKLFF. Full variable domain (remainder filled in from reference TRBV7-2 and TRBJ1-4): GAGVSQSPSNKVTEKGKDVELRCDPISGHTALYWYRQSLGQGLEFLIYFQGNSAPDKSGLPSDRFSAERTGGSVSTLTIQRTQQEDSAVYLCASSLTYDRINEKLFFGSGTQLSVL.

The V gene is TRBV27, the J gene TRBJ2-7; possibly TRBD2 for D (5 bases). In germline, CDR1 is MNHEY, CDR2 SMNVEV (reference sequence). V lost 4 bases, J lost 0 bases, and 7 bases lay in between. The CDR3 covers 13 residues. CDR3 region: CASSSTSSYEQYF. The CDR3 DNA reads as TGTGCCAGCAGTTCTACTAGCTCCTACGAGCAGTACTTC.

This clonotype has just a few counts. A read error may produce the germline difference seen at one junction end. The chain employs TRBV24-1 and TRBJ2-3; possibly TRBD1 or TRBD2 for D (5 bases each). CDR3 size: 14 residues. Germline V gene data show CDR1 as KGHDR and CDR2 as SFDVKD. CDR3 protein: CANSEWGSTDTQYF. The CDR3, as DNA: TGTGCCAACAGTGAATGGGGGTCCACAGATACGCAGTATTTT.

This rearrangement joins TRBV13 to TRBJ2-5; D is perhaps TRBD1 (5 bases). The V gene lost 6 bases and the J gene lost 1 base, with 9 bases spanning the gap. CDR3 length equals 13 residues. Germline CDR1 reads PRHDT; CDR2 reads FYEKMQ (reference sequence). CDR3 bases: TGTGCCAGCAGGATAGGGGTCCAAGAGACCCAGTACTTC. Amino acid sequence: CASRIGVQETQYF.

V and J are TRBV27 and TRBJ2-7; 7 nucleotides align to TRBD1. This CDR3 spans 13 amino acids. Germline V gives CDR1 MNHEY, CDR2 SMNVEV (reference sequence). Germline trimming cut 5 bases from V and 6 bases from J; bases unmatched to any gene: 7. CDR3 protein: CASSPLDRAEQYF. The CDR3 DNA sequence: TGTGCCAGCAGTCCACTCGACAGGGCCGAGCAGTACTTC.

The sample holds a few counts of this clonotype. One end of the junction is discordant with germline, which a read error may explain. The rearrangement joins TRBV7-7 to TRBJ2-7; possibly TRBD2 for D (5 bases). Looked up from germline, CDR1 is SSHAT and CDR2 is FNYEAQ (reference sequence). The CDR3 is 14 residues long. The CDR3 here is CASSPAIGVGEQYF. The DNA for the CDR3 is TGTGCTAGCAGCCCAGCGATCGGGGTGGGCGAGCAGTACTTC.